Each of the 5 T cell receptor beta chains below was sequenced from the same sample in a study of blood T cells in healthy people across ages (dated by TCRdb to the mid-2010s). The protocol used for the library was 5' RACE. TCRdb names Illumina HiSeq 2500 as the instrument used. The second PCR ran for roughly 7 to 12 cycles and used a J-beta primer mix along with a sample-barcoded 5' primer. The public reads were reanalyzed by TCRdb: fastp trimming at Q25, MiXCR alignment, in-frame beta chains only. Rows merge per CDR3 protein into single entries with the most common DNA and genes. For this sample the table gives some 1.4 million distinct CDR3 sequences, of which about 40% were detected only once. 7.9% of the sample is held by the ten biggest clonotypes. The sample consisted of blood. These TCRs come from a woman in her late teens or twenties in good health.

This clonotype was seen a handful of times. The CDR3 DNA reads TGTGCCAGCAGTCTTCAGACGACAGCCCTAAATGAAAAACTGTTTTTT. Its translation: CASSLQTTALNEKLFF. The chain employs TRBV25-1 and TRBJ1-4; D perhaps matches TRBD1 (5 bases). The CDR3 runs to 16 residues. Germline CDR1 and CDR2: MGHDK and SYGVNS. V was pared by 5 bases and J by 5 bases, with 18 bases between.

The V gene is TRBV6-2 or TRBV6-3, the J gene TRBJ1-2; no clear D. V lost 2 bases and J lost 3, with 4 bases in between. CDR3 size: 12 residues. The germline V gene has CDR1 MNHEY and CDR2 SVGEGT. The CDR3 reads CASSYPDYGYTF. The CDR3, as DNA: TGTGCCAGCAGTTACCCGGACTATGGCTACACCTTC.

This clonotype was counted at least ten times. The CDR3 region is CASSSRLAGGNEQFF. DNA for the CDR3: TGTGCCAGCAGTTCTAGACTAGCGGGAGGCAATGAGCAGTTCTTC. V is TRBV7-2 and J is TRBJ2-1; TRBD2 matches at 13 bases. V dropped 6 bases and J dropped 6; count of bases not matched to a gene: 5. Germline CDR1 reads SGHTA; CDR2 reads FQGNSA. The CDR3 is 15 residues long. The full variable domain, rest sourced from reference TRBV7-2 and TRBJ2-1, is GAGVSQSPSNKVTEKGKDVELRCDPISGHTALYWYRQSLGQGLEFLIYFQGNSAPDKSGLPSDRFSAERTGGSVSTLTIQRTQQEDSAVYLCASSSRLAGGNEQFFGPGTRLTVL.

This clonotype has a single count. The J gene is TRBJ1-2, the V gene TRBV30; weak D call: TRBD1 (5 bases). This CDR3 has 11 residues. The V end was cut by 5 bases, the J end by 5 bases, with 9 bases between. Germline values: CDR1 GTSNPN, CDR2 SVGIG (reference sequence). DNA of the CDR3: TGTGCCTGGGACAGCTATTATGGCTACACCTTC. It translates to CAWDSYYGYTF.

The genes are TRBV5-1 and TRBJ2-1; D is uncertain. CDR3 length: 15 residues. The germline V gene has CDR1 SGHRS and CDR2 YFSETQ. V lost 1 base to trimming and J lost 8 bases, with 16 bases between them. This CDR3 reads CASSLPLSETDEQFF. In DNA form, the CDR3 reads TGCGCCAGCAGCTTGCCTTTATCAGAGACGGATGAGCAGTTCTTC.